This is a list of T cell receptor beta chains from one sample in a study of human T cells and chemical hapten exposure. TCRdb independently ran MiXCR on the RACE reads; one entry per CDR3 protein. Among approximately 400,000 distinct CDR3 sequences listed, 5.1% were seen once. Sequenced material: whole blood, taken in connection with sensitization to the hapten diphenylcyclopropenone (DPC). The receptors here all came from a woman in her forties or fifties with alopecia areata. Some clones in this sample may be carry-over from other donors' samples. Both conserved end residues are part of each CDR3. The D gene is left open where the match is weak. Clone size is shown for a subset of rows, as once, few, many or a class of expanded clone.

clone_size: many; v_call: TRBV5-6; d_call: -; j_call: TRBJ1-6; cdr3_aa: CASSRGWQGNSPLHF; cdr3_nt: TGTGCCAGCAGCCGCGGTTGGCAGGGGAATTCACCCCTCCACTTT
clone_size: -; v_call: TRBV25-1; d_call: TRBD1; j_call: TRBJ1-5; cdr3_aa: CASSDPHGQGNQPQHF; cdr3_nt: TGTGCCAGCAGTGATCCCCACGGACAGGGAAATCAGCCCCAGCATTTT
clone_size: few; v_call: TRBV4-3; d_call: -; j_call: TRBJ1-6; cdr3_aa: CASSRFAQTADNSPLHF; cdr3_nt: TGCGCCAGCAGCCGCTTCGCGCAGACAGCTGATAATTCACCCCTCCACTTT
clone_size: many; v_call: TRBV5-1; d_call: TRBD2; j_call: TRBJ2-1; cdr3_aa: CASSTGLAGGNNEQFF; cdr3_nt: TGCGCCAGCAGCACCGGACTAGCGGGGGGGAACAATGAGCAGTTCTTC
clone_size: few; v_call: TRBV20-1; d_call: -; j_call: TRBJ2-3; cdr3_aa: CSARGVPSTWSDTQYF; cdr3_nt: TGCAGTGCTAGGGGGGTGCCTTCAACTTGGTCAGATACGCAGTATTTT
clone_size: -; v_call: TRBV20-1; d_call: -; j_call: TRBJ1-3; cdr3_aa: CSALSGNTIYF; cdr3_nt: TGCAGTGCTCTCTCTGGAAACACCATATATTTT
clone_size: many; v_call: TRBV28; d_call: -; j_call: TRBJ2-7; cdr3_aa: CASSPQGYEQYF; cdr3_nt: TGTGCCAGCAGCCCACAGGGTTACGAGCAGTACTTC
clone_size: many; v_call: TRBV7-2; d_call: -; j_call: TRBJ2-3; cdr3_aa: CAGGTGPDTQYF; cdr3_nt: TGTGCCGGGGGCACGGGACCAGATACGCAGTATTTT
clone_size: -; v_call: TRBV12-3/TRBV12-4; d_call: TRBD2; j_call: TRBJ2-3; cdr3_aa: CASSFSSGSSDTQYF; cdr3_nt: TGTGCCAGCAGTTTCTCTAGCGGGAGTTCAGATACGCAGTATTTT
clone_size: few; v_call: TRBV7-2; d_call: TRBD1; j_call: TRBJ2-1; cdr3_aa: CASSFQSGQGSHEQFF; cdr3_nt: TGTGCCAGCAGCTTCCAATCGGGACAGGGGAGCCATGAGCAGTTCTTC
clone_size: few; v_call: TRBV7-9; d_call: TRBD1; j_call: TRBJ1-2; cdr3_aa: CASSPDRGHGYGYTF; cdr3_nt: TGTGCCAGCAGCCCCGACAGGGGGCATGGATATGGCTACACCTTC
clone_size: many; v_call: TRBV5-1; d_call: TRBD2; j_call: TRBJ2-3; cdr3_aa: CASSFYSGGSAGTDTQYF; cdr3_nt: TGCGCCAGCAGCTTCTATAGCGGGGGGTCCGCCGGGACAGATACGCAGTATTTT
clone_size: many; v_call: TRBV6-2/TRBV6-3; d_call: -; j_call: TRBJ2-1; cdr3_aa: CASYISGGGNNEQFF; cdr3_nt: TGTGCCAGCTATATTAGCGGAGGGGGAAACAATGAGCAGTTCTTC
clone_size: -; v_call: TRBV6-5; d_call: -; j_call: TRBJ1-1; cdr3_aa: CASSYFLRGGGTEAFF; cdr3_nt: TGTGCCAGCAGTTACTTCTTACGTGGGGGTGGCACTGAAGCTTTCTTT
clone_size: few; v_call: TRBV20-1; d_call: -; j_call: TRBJ2-7; cdr3_aa: CSARGSREQYF; cdr3_nt: TGCAGTGCTAGAGGATCCAGGGAGCAGTACTTC
clone_size: few; v_call: TRBV29-1; d_call: -; j_call: TRBJ1-1; cdr3_aa: CSAWQGSTEAFF; cdr3_nt: TGCAGCGCCTGGCAAGGGAGTACTGAAGCTTTCTTT
clone_size: many; v_call: TRBV15; d_call: -; j_call: TRBJ2-3; cdr3_aa: CATSPGGTDTQYF; cdr3_nt: TGTGCCACCAGCCCTGGGGGAACAGATACGCAGTATTTT
clone_size: -; v_call: TRBV2; d_call: TRBD1; j_call: TRBJ2-3; cdr3_aa: CASSTGQFSTDTQYF; cdr3_nt: TGTGCCAGCAGTACGGGACAGTTTAGCACAGATACGCAGTATTTT
clone_size: few; v_call: TRBV30; d_call: TRBD2; j_call: TRBJ2-1; cdr3_aa: CAWSWTSGRNEQFF; cdr3_nt: TGTGCCTGGAGTTGGACTAGCGGGAGGAATGAGCAGTTCTTC
clone_size: many; v_call: TRBV5-1; d_call: -; j_call: TRBJ1-1; cdr3_aa: CASSPTLGKNTEAFF; cdr3_nt: TGCGCCAGCAGCCCCACCTTGGGGAAGAACACTGAAGCTTTCTTT
clone_size: few; v_call: TRBV6-5; d_call: -; j_call: TRBJ1-1; cdr3_aa: CASSYLRMNTEAFF; cdr3_nt: TGTGCCAGCAGTTACCTCCGAATGAACACTGAAGCTTTCTTT
clone_size: many; v_call: TRBV24-1; d_call: -; j_call: TRBJ2-2; cdr3_aa: CATSDMGLTGELFF; cdr3_nt: TGTGCCACCAGTGATATGGGGCTAACCGGGGAGCTGTTTTTT
clone_size: many; v_call: TRBV7-6; d_call: -; j_call: TRBJ2-6; cdr3_aa: CASSLSTGPPSNGANVLTF; cdr3_nt: TGTGCCAGCAGCTTATCCACCGGCCCCCCGAGTAACGGGGCCAACGTCCTGACTTTC
clone_size: many; v_call: TRBV6-6; d_call: -; j_call: TRBJ2-1; cdr3_aa: CASTDSGEDEQFF; cdr3_nt: TGTGCCAGCACCGACTCCGGAGAAGATGAGCAGTTCTTC
clone_size: -; v_call: TRBV7-2; d_call: -; j_call: TRBJ2-1; cdr3_aa: CASSSDGVSRDEQFF; cdr3_nt: TGTGCCAGCAGCTCCGACGGGGTCTCTAGGGATGAGCAGTTCTTC
clone_size: few; v_call: TRBV5-1; d_call: -; j_call: TRBJ1-2; cdr3_aa: CASSLGAVGDGYTF; cdr3_nt: TGCGCCAGCAGCTTGGGCGCGGTGGGTGATGGCTACACCTTC
clone_size: few; v_call: TRBV7-2; d_call: TRBD2; j_call: TRBJ2-1; cdr3_aa: CASSPQRGGYNEQFF; cdr3_nt: TGTGCCAGCAGCCCTCAGCGGGGGGGGTACAATGAGCAGTTCTTC
clone_size: few; v_call: TRBV20-1; d_call: -; j_call: TRBJ2-1; cdr3_aa: CSARDRGRVNEQFF; cdr3_nt: TGCAGTGCTAGAGATCGAGGCAGGGTGAATGAGCAGTTCTTC
clone_size: few; v_call: TRBV28; d_call: TRBD1; j_call: TRBJ2-3; cdr3_aa: CASSYRGPSTDTQYF; cdr3_nt: TGTGCCAGCAGTTACAGGGGACCGTCCACAGATACGCAGTATTTT
clone_size: many; v_call: TRBV7-6; d_call: -; j_call: TRBJ2-3; cdr3_aa: CASSLQGTTDTQYF; cdr3_nt: TGTGCCAGCAGCTTACAGGGGACGACAGATACGCAGTATTTT
clone_size: few; v_call: TRBV7-6; d_call: -; j_call: TRBJ2-3; cdr3_aa: CASSLVEAWEADTQYF; cdr3_nt: TGTGCCAGCAGCTTAGTGGAGGCTTGGGAGGCAGATACGCAGTATTTT
clone_size: few; v_call: TRBV7-3; d_call: -; j_call: TRBJ1-1; cdr3_aa: CASSFRHQDEAFF; cdr3_nt: TGTGCCAGCAGCTTCAGACACCAGGATGAAGCTTTCTTT
clone_size: few; v_call: TRBV6-2/TRBV6-3; d_call: -; j_call: TRBJ2-1; cdr3_aa: CASSYSARGRDEQFF; cdr3_nt: TGTGCCAGCAGTTACTCGGCGCGGGGCCGGGATGAGCAGTTCTTC
clone_size: few; v_call: TRBV25-1; d_call: -; j_call: TRBJ2-1; cdr3_aa: CASTGQGYNEQFF; cdr3_nt: TGTGCCAGCACTGGCCAGGGGTACAATGAGCAGTTCTTC
clone_size: many; v_call: TRBV20-1; d_call: -; j_call: TRBJ2-6; cdr3_aa: CSARKGPGANVLTF; cdr3_nt: TGCAGTGCTAGAAAAGGGCCCGGGGCCAACGTCCTGACTTTC
clone_size: many; v_call: TRBV24-1; d_call: TRBD1; j_call: TRBJ1-1; cdr3_aa: CATSDSGGLRTEAFF; cdr3_nt: TGTGCCACCAGTGATTCAGGGGGCCTTCGGACTGAAGCTTTCTTT
clone_size: -; v_call: TRBV5-6; d_call: TRBD1; j_call: TRBJ2-7; cdr3_aa: CASSLATGVVWPEQYF; cdr3_nt: TGTGCCAGCAGCTTGGCGACAGGGGTAGTTTGGCCCGAGCAGTACTTC
clone_size: many; v_call: TRBV20-1; d_call: -; j_call: TRBJ1-1; cdr3_aa: CSAEQGKGTEAFF; cdr3_nt: TGCAGTGCTGAACAGGGTAAGGGCACTGAAGCTTTCTTT
clone_size: few; v_call: TRBV4-1; d_call: TRBD2; j_call: TRBJ2-3; cdr3_aa: CASSQDDSGGLLNTQYF; cdr3_nt: TGCGCCAGCAGCCAAGATGACTCGGGGGGACTGTTGAATACGCAGTATTTT
clone_size: -; v_call: TRBV6-5; d_call: TRBD2; j_call: TRBJ2-7; cdr3_aa: CASSVRLAGGLYEQYF; cdr3_nt: TGTGCCAGCAGTGTTCGACTAGCGGGGGGGCTCTACGAGCAGTACTTC
clone_size: many; v_call: TRBV28; d_call: -; j_call: TRBJ2-7; cdr3_aa: CASSHSDSPYEQYF; cdr3_nt: TGTGCCAGCAGTCACTCGGACAGCCCCTACGAGCAGTACTTC
clone_size: many; v_call: TRBV10-1; d_call: TRBD2; j_call: TRBJ2-1; cdr3_aa: CASSDSGASYNEQFF; cdr3_nt: TGCGCCAGCAGTGATAGCGGGGCTTCCTACAATGAGCAGTTCTTC
clone_size: few; v_call: TRBV21-1; d_call: -; j_call: TRBJ1-6; cdr3_aa: CASSKGPGVYSPLHF; cdr3_nt: TGTGCCAGCAGCAAAGGGCCAGGGGTTTACTCACCCCTCCACTTT
clone_size: -; v_call: TRBV6-7; d_call: TRBD2; j_call: TRBJ2-1; cdr3_aa: CARGSGRARNEQFF; cdr3_nt: TGTGCCAGGGGGAGCGGGAGGGCAAGGAATGAGCAGTTCTTC
clone_size: -; v_call: TRBV19; d_call: TRBD1; j_call: TRBJ2-1; cdr3_aa: CASSRTGPNEQFF; cdr3_nt: TGTGCCAGTAGTCGGACAGGGCCGAATGAGCAGTTCTTC
clone_size: many; v_call: TRBV27; d_call: -; j_call: TRBJ2-3; cdr3_aa: CASSRSNRGTDTQYF; cdr3_nt: TGTGCCAGCAGTAGATCCAATCGGGGCACAGATACGCAGTATTTT
clone_size: -; v_call: TRBV12-3/TRBV12-4; d_call: TRBD1; j_call: TRBJ1-1; cdr3_aa: CASTLGQGITEAFF; cdr3_nt: TGTGCCAGCACCCTGGGACAGGGGATAACTGAAGCTTTCTTT
clone_size: -; v_call: TRBV2; d_call: -; j_call: TRBJ2-2; cdr3_aa: CASRRTQTGELFF; cdr3_nt: TGTGCCAGCAGACGGACTCAGACCGGGGAGCTGTTTTTT
clone_size: -; v_call: TRBV27; d_call: TRBD1; j_call: TRBJ1-5; cdr3_aa: CASSPGTVRYSNQPQHF; cdr3_nt: TGTGCCAGCAGTCCAGGGACAGTGCGATATAGCAATCAGCCCCAGCATTTT
clone_size: few; v_call: TRBV2; d_call: -; j_call: TRBJ1-3; cdr3_aa: CASTTEASGNTIYF; cdr3_nt: TGTGCCAGCACCACTGAGGCCTCTGGAAACACCATATATTTT
clone_size: few; v_call: TRBV4-3; d_call: TRBD2; j_call: TRBJ2-7; cdr3_aa: CASSQAAGGPYEQYF; cdr3_nt: TGCGCCAGCAGCCAAGCAGCGGGAGGGCCCTACGAGCAGTACTTC